The clone carrying this T cell receptor (beta chain) was observed a single time. What it recognizes is unknown. This entry is derived from a study of cytomegalovirus exposure and HLA in healthy donors. Study observations and caveats: It was reported that TCR beta sequences correctly inferred the HLA-A and HLA-B alleles for most subjects. The authors listed 164 TCR beta chains as cytomegalovirus-associated. According to an earlier analysis, most TCR beta V segments yielded productive rearrangements about 87% or about 30% of the time.

The CDR3 has 13 amino acids. Germline V gives CDR1 SGHNT, CDR2 YYREEE (reference sequence). V lost 7 bases and J lost 0, with 8 bases in between. Vbeta (60) and Jbeta (13) primers were used in the PCR. Generated by immunoSEQ multiplex PCR, the TCRdb table keeps only in-frame clones and is missing some. The sample lists about 200,000 clones, approximately 81% occurring once. The sequence was collected from a man aged 30 to 39 in good health and CMV-seronegative. V gene TRBV5-4 combines with J gene TRBJ2-1; weak D call: TRBD2 (6 bases). Sequencing used PBMCs. The DNA for the CDR3 is TGTGCCAGCCGGACTACCTCCTACAATGAGCAGTTCTTC. Translation gives CASRTTSYNEQFF.